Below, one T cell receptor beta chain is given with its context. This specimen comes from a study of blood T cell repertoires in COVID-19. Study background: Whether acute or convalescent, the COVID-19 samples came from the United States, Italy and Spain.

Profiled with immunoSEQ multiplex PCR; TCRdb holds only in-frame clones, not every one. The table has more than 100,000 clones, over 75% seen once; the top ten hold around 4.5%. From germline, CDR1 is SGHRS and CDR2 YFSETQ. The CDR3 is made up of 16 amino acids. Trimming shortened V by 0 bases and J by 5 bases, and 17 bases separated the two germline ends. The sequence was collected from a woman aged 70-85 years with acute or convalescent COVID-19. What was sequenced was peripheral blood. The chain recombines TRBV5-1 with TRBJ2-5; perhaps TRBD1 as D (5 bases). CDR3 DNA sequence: TGCGCCAGCAGCTTGGGTTCTCCAGGGTTGATGGAGACCCAGTACTTC. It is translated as CASSLGSPGLMETQYF.